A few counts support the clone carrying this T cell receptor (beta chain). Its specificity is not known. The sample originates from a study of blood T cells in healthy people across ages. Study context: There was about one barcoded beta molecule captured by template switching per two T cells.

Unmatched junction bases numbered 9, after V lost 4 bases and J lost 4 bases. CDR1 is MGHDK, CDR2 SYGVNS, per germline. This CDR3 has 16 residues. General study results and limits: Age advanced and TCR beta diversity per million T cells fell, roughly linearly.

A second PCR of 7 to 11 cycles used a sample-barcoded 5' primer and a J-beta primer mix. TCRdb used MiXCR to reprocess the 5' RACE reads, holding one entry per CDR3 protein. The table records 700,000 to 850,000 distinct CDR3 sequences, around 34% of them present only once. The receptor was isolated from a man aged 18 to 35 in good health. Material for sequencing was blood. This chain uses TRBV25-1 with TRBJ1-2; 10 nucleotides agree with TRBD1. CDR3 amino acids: CASSVPGTGESYGYTF. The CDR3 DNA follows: TGTGCCAGCAGTGTTCCCGGGACAGGGGAGAGCTATGGCTACACCTTC.